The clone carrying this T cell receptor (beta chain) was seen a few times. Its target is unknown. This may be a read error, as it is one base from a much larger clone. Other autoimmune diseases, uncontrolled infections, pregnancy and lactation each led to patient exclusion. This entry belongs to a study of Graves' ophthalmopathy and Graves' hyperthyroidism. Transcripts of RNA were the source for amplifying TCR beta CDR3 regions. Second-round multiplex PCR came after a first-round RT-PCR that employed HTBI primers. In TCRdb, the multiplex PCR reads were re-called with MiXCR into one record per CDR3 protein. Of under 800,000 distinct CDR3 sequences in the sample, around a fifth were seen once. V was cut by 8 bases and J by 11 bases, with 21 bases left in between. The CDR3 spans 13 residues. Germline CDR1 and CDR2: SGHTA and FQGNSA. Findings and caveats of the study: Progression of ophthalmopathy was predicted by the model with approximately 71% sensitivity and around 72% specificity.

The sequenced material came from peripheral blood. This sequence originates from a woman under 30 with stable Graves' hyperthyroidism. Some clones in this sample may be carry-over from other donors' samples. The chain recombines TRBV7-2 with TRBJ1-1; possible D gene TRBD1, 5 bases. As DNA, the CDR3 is TGTGCCAGCTGCCCCTATTACGGGGGGTGGGCTTTCTTT. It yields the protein CASCPYYGGWAFF.